This T cell receptor (beta chain) emerged from a study of cytomegalovirus exposure and HLA in healthy donors. This CDR3 comprises 16 residues. Per the germline V gene, CDR1 is LNHDA and CDR2 is SQIVND (reference sequence). V lost 7 bases, J lost 7 bases, and 22 bases lay in between. The PCR was carried out with 60 Vbeta primers and 13 Jbeta primers. The protocol was immunoSEQ multiplex PCR, while the TCRdb copy is restricted to in-frame clones and leaves out a portion. The repertoire holds roughly 57,000 clones, with approximately 82% as singletons. Material: PBMCs. The V call is TRBV19, the J call TRBJ2-2; D remains ambiguous. The receptor's source is a man aged 50-60 years in good health and CMV-seronegative. The DNA of the CDR3 is TGTGCCAGTAACCCCCTGGCGGCGGCGCGCGACGGGGAGCTGTTTTTT. Translation gives CASNPLAAARDGELFF.